The T cell receptor (beta chain) described here comes from a study of blood T cell repertoires in COVID-19 (dated by TCRdb to the early 2020s). About the study as a whole: The collaborator samples originated in the United States, Italy and Spain and spanned the acute and convalescent phases of COVID-19. The material from the prospective study consisted of cDNA or gDNA derived from T cells, B-cell-depleted T cells, or PBMCs. The dataset comprised deeply sampled blood TCRbeta repertoires from subjects exposed to, actively infected with, or recovered from COVID-19. The samples were drawn from the first 160 participants of the ongoing ImmuneRACE study and from 1,254 subjects provided by 6 global collaborators. The repertoires were released in a freely available public database intended as a resource for research on the immune response to SARS-CoV-2. Where HLA class I and class II types were available, the types were taken from metadata supplied by the sample provider, not from assay-based typing. Nearly every sample came with metadata listing a de-identified subject ID, COVID-19 status, age in years and sex. Overall study results and their limits: How much clinical and demographic metadata was included differed by source and by participant, and the metadata was provided uncurated.

TCRbeta CDR3 regions were amplified from genomic DNA using the immunoSEQ Assay, a bias-controlled multiplex PCR. In the source study's methods: The number of nucleated cells in each sample was estimated from the amplification of reference gene primers within the assay. To quantify the absolute abundance of each unique TCRbeta CDR3 rearrangement, sequence reads were collapsed and filtered. For each sample, productive Simpson clonality was calculated as the square root of Simpson's diversity index across productive rearrangements. Imported from immuneACCESS, the table was reduced by TCRdb to in-frame sequences with V and J called. These copies leave out some clones; in studies compared against another copy, an unresolved V gene accounts for under half, and the cause of the remainder is not known. The V and J calls and the clone size are those of that table, but D and trimming were determined from the DNA. The sample includes 100,000 or so clones, with roughly 87% observed a single time. The ten largest clones capture roughly 5.2% of the sample.

Comment on this clone: It lacks a known antigen. Within one base of it there is no much larger clone, and no base qualities were kept.

At one collaborating source in Seattle, patients were enrolled during active infection and were followed longitudinally through the course of disease. Whole blood was collected in K2EDTA tubes by collaborating institutions according to the institutions' own protocols. For TCRbeta analysis, collaborators shipped samples in one of three forms: frozen whole blood, isolated PBMCs, or DNA extracted from either of those sample types. This clonotype originated in a woman aged 50 to 60 with COVID-19, enrolled during active disease. Sequencing was carried out using peripheral blood.

The CDR3: CASSGTSGGHEQYF. The DNA is TGTGCCAGCAGCGGGACTAGCGGGGGGCACGAGCAGTACTTC. The V and J segments used are TRBV6-5 and TRBJ2-7, with 15 central nucleotides matching TRBD2. As encoded in the germline V gene, CDR1 is MNHEY while CDR2 is SVGAGI. From its cysteine to its phenylalanine, the CDR3 spans 14 amino acids. CDR3 DNA is the only sequence kept; it has 42 bases, read in frame from the first base. V trim: 6 bases; J trim: 5 bases; unmatched bases: 2.